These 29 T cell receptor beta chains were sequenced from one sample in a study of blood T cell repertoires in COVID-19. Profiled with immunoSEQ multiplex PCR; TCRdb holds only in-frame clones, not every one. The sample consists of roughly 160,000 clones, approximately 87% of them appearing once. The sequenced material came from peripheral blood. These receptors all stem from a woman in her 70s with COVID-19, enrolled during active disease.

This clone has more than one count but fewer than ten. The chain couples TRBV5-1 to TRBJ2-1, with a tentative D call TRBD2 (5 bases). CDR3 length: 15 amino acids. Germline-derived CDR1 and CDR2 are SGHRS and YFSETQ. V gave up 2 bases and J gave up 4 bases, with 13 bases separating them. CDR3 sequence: CASSLHRLSYNEQFF. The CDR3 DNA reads TGCGCCAGCAGCTTACATAGACTATCTTACAATGAGCAGTTCTTC.

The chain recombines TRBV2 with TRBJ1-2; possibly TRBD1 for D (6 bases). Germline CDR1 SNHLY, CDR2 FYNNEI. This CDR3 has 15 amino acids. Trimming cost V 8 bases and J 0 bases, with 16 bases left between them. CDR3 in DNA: TGTGCCAGCTCAAAAGGGGGGGGAGCTAACTATGGCTACACCTTC. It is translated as CASSKGGGANYGYTF.

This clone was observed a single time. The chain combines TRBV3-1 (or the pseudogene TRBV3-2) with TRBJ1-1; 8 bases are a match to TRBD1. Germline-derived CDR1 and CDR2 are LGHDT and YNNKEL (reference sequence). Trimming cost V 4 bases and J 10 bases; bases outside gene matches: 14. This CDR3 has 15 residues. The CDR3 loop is CASSRIGQGQDSAFF. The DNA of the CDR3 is TGTGCCAGCAGCCGAATCGGCCAGGGACAGGACTCAGCTTTCTTT.

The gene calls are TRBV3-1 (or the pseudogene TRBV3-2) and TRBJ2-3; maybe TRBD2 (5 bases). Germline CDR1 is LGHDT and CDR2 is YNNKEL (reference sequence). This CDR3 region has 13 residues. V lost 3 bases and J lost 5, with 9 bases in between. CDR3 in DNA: TGTGCCAGCAGCCACCATGCGGGAGATACGCAGTATTTT. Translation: CASSHHAGDTQYF.

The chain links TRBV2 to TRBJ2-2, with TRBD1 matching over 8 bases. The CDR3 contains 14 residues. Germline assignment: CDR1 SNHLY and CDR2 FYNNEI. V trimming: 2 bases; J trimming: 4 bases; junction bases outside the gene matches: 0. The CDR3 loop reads CASSETGGTGELFF. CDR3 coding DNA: TGTGCCAGCAGTGAAACAGGGGGCACCGGGGAGCTGTTTTTT.

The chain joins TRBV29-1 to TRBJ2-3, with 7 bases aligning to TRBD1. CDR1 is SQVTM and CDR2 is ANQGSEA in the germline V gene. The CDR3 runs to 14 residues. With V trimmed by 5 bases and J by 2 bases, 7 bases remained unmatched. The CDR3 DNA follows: TGCAGCGTTCTCAGAGGGGGCCCCACAGATACGCAGTATTTT. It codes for CSVLRGGPTDTQYF.

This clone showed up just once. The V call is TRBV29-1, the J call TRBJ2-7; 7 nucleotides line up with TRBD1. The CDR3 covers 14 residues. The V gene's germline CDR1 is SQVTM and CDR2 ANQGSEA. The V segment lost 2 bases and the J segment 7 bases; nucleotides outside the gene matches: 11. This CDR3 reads CSVEFTRGRREQYF. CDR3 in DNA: TGCAGCGTTGAATTTACTAGGGGGCGCCGAGAGCAGTACTTC.

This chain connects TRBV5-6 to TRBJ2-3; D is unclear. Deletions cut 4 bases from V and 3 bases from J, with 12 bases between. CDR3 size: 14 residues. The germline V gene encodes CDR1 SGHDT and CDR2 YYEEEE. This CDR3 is CASSLALETDTQYF. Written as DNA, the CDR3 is TGTGCCAGCAGCCTGGCCCTGGAGACAGATACGCAGTATTTT.

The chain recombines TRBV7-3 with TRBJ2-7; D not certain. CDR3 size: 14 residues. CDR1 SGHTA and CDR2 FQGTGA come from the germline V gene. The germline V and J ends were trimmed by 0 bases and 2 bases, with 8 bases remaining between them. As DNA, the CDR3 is TGTGCCAGCAGCTTAACGGCGGCCGCCTACGAGCAGTACTTC. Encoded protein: CASSLTAAAYEQYF. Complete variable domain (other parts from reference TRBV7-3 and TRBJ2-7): GAGVSQTPSNKVTEKGKYVELRCDPISGHTALYWYRQSLGQGPEFLIYFQGTGAADDSGLPNDRFFAVRPEGSVSTLKIQRTERGDSAVYLCASSLTAAAYEQYFGPGTRLTVT.

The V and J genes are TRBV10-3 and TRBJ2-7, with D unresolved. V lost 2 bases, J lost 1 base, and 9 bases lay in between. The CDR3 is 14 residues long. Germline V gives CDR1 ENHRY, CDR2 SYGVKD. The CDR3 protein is CAISEPAKSYEQYF. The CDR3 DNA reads TGTGCCATCAGTGAGCCTGCTAAATCCTACGAGCAGTACTTC.

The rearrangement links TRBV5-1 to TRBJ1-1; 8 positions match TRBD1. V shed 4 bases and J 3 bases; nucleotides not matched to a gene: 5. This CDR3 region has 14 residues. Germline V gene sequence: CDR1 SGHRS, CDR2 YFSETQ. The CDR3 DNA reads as TGCGCCAGCAGCCGCCAGGGGGCGGACACTGAAGCTTTCTTT. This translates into CASSRQGADTEAFF.

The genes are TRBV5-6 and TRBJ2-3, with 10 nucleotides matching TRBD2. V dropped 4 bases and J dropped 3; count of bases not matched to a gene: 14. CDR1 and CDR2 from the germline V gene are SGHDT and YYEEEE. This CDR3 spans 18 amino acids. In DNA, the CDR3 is TGTGCCAGCAGCCCCCTGGGGGGGCTAGCGGGGGAAACAGATACGCAGTATTTT. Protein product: CASSPLGGLAGETDTQYF.

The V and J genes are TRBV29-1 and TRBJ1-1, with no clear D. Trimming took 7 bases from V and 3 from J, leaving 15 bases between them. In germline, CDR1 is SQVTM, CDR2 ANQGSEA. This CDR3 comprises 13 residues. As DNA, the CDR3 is TGCAGCGCCCGCCTCTCGGCGGACACTGAAGCTTTCTTT. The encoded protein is CSARLSADTEAFF.

The CDR3 reads CASSPLAPTGTEAFF. CDR3 bases: TGTGCCAGCAGCCCCCTGGCACCCACGGGAACTGAAGCTTTCTTT. This chain connects TRBV5-4 to TRBJ1-1, with no clear D. Trimming cost V 4 bases and J 5 bases, with 18 bases left between them. In germline, CDR1 is SGHNT, CDR2 YYREEE (reference sequence). The CDR3 is 15 amino acids.

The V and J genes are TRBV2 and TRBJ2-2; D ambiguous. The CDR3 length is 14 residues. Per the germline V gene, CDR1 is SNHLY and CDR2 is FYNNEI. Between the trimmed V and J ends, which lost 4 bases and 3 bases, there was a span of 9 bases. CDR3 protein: CASSVTRYTGELFF. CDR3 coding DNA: TGTGCCAGCAGTGTAACCAGATACACCGGGGAGCTGTTTTTT.

The CDR3 sequence is CASSLAGTGGWNEQYF. Written as DNA, the CDR3 is TGTGCCAGCAGCTTAGCGGGGACAGGGGGCTGGAACGAGCAGTACTTC. This chain joins TRBV7-9 and TRBJ2-7; 12 bases line up with TRBD1. The CDR3 totals 16 residues. The germline gives CDR1 SEHNR, CDR2 FQNEAQ (reference sequence). With 0 bases clipped from V and 5 bases from J, the junction kept 5 bases outside the gene matches.

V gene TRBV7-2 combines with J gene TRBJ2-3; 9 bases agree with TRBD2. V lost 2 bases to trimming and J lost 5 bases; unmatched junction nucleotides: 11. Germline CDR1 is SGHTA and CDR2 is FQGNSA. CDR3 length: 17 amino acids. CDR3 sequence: CASSLRGGGAVRDTQYF. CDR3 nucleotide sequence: TGTGCCAGCAGCTTACGGGGCGGGGGGGCCGTGAGAGATACGCAGTATTTT.

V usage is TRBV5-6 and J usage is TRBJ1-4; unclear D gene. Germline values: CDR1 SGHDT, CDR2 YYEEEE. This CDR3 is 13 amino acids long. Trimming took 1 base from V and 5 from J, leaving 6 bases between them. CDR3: CASSLTGNEKLFF. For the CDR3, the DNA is TGTGCCAGCAGCTTGACGGGGAATGAAAAACTGTTTTTT.

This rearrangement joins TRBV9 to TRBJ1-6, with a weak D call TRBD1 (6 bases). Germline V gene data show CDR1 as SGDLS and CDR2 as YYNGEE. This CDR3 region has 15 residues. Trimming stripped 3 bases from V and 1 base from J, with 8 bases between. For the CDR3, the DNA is TGTGCCAGCAGCGCAACAGGGTCCTATAATTCACCCCTCCACTTT. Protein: CASSATGSYNSPLHF.

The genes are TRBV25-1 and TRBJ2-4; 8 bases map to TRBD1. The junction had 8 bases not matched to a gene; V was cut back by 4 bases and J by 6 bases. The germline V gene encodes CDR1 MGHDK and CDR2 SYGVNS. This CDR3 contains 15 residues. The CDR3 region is CASSATGQALNIQYF. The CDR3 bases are TGTGCCAGCAGTGCAACGGGACAGGCCCTAAACATTCAGTACTTC.

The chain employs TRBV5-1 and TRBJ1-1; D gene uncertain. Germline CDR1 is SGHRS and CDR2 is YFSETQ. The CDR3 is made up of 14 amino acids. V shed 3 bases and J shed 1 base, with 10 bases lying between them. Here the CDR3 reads CASSWPDTNTEAFF. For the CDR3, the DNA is TGCGCCAGCAGCTGGCCCGATACGAACACTGAAGCTTTCTTT. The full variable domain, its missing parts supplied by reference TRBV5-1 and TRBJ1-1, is KAGVTQTPRYLIKTRGQQVTLSCSPISGHRSVSWYQQTPGQGLQFLFEYFSETQRNKGNFPGRFSGRQFSNSRSEMNVSTLELGDSALYLCASSWPDTNTEAFFGQGTRLTVV.

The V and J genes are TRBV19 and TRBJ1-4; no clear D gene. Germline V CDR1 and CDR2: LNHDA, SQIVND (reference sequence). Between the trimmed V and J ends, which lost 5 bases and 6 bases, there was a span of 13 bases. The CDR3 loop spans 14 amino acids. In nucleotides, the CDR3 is TGTGCCAGTAGTGGGGAGTCATCAGATGAAAAACTGTTTTTT. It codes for CASSGESSDEKLFF. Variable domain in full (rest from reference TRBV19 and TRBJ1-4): DGGITQSPKYLFRKEGQNVTLSCEQNLNHDAMYWYRQDPGQGLRLIYYSQIVNDFQKGDIAEGYSVSREKKESFPLTVTSAQKNPTAFYLCASSGESSDEKLFFGSGTQLSVL.

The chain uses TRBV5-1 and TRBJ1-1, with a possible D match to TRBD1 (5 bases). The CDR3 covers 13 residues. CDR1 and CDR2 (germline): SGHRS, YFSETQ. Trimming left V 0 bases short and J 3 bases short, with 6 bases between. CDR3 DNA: TGCGCCAGCAGCTTGGCCAGGGACACTGAAGCTTTCTTT. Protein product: CASSLARDTEAFF.

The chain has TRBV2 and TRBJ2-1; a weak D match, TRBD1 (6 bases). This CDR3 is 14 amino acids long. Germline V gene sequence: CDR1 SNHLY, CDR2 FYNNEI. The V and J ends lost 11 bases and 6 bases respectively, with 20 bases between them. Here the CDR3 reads CASMTRGPLNEQFF. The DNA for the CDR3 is TGTGCCTCGATGACCAGGGGCCCTCTCAATGAGCAGTTCTTC.

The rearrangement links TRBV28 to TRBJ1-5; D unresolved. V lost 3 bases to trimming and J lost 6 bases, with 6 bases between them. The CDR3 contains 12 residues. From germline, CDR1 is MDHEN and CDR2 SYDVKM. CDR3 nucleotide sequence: TGTGCCAGCAGTTTCGTCGGTCAGCCCCAGCATTTT. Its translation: CASSFVGQPQHF.

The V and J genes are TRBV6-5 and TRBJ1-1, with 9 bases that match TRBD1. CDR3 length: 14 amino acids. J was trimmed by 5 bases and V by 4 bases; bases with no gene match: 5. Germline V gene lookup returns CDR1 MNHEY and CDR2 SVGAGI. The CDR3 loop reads CASSWDRAITEAFF. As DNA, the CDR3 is TGTGCCAGCAGTTGGGACAGGGCAATAACTGAAGCTTTCTTT.

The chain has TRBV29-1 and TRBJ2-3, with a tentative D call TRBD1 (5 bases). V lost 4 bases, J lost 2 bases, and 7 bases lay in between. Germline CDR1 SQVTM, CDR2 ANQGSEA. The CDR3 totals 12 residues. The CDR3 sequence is CSVGQTTDTQYF. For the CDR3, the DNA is TGCAGCGTTGGACAGACCACAGATACGCAGTATTTT.

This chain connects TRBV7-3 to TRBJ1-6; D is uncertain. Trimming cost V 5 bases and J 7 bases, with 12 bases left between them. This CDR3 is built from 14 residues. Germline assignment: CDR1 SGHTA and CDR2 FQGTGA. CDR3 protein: CASSRGEVNSPLHF. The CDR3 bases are TGTGCCAGCAGCCGAGGAGAGGTCAATTCACCCCTCCACTTT.

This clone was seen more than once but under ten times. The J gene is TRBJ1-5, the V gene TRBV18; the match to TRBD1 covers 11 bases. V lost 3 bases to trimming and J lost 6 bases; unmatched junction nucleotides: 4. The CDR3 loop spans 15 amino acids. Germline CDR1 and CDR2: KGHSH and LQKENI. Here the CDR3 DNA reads TGTGCCAGCTCACCTGGGACAGGGGGGCGTCAGCCCCAGCATTTT. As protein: CASSPGTGGRQPQHF.